The 15 T cell receptor beta chains below come from one sample, sequenced in a study of blood T cell repertoires in COVID-19. This table comes from immunoSEQ multiplex PCR, and its TCRdb copy is limited to in-frame clones, with some not included. The sample records around 140,000 clones, more than 65% being singletons. The sample was peripheral blood. The receptors derive from a woman aged 55-70 years with acute or convalescent COVID-19.

The chain combines TRBV28 with TRBJ2-7; 10 bases are a match to TRBD2. There are 15 residues in the CDR3. V was pared by 1 base and J by 7 bases, with 7 bases of the junction left unmatched. Germline V CDR1 and CDR2: MDHEN, SYDVKM. CDR3 sequence reads: CASSLSSGRAIEQYF. The CDR3 DNA follows: TGTGCCAGCAGTTTATCGAGCGGGAGGGCGATTGAGCAGTACTTC.

The chain carries TRBV30 and TRBJ1-5, with 7 bases identical to TRBD1. The trim removed 3 bases at V and 4 bases at J, leaving 3 bases unmatched. The CDR3 is 13 residues long. The germline V gene has CDR1 GTSNPN and CDR2 SVGIG (reference sequence). The chain's CDR3 is CAWRGQPNQPQHF. The CDR3 DNA follows: TGTGCCTGGAGGGGACAGCCAAATCAGCCCCAGCATTTT. The whole variable domain, remainder taken from reference TRBV30 and TRBJ1-5, is SQTIHQWPATLVQPVGSPLSLECTVEGTSNPNLYWYRQAAGRGLQLLFYSVGIGQISSEVPQNLSASRPQDRQFILSSKKLLLSDSGFYLCAWRGQPNQPQHFGDGTRLSIL.

This clone was picked up one time. The chain couples TRBV7-2 to TRBJ2-7; 7 bases match TRBD2. The V and J ends lost 2 bases and 5 bases, in that order; junction bases with no gene match: 15. Germline V gives CDR1 SGHTA, CDR2 FQGNSA. The CDR3 is made up of 17 amino acids. CDR3 bases: TGTGCCAGCAGCTTATACGCGACGGGGCGGGAGTCAGACGAGCAGTACTTC. Amino acids: CASSLYATGRESDEQYF.

This chain joins TRBV12-3 or TRBV12-4 and TRBJ2-3; D is undetermined. CDR3 length: 12 amino acids. V dropped 6 bases and J dropped 1 base, with 5 bases sitting between them. The CDR3 DNA reads TGTGCCAGCAGCCGTCGCACAGATACGCAGTATTTT. It codes for CASSRRTDTQYF.

This clone was picked up one time. The genes are TRBV27 and TRBJ2-1, with 8 bases identical to TRBD2. J lost 1 base, V lost 2 bases, and 16 bases had no gene match. The CDR3 loop spans 20 amino acids. Germline loops: CDR1 MNHEY, CDR2 SMNVEV (reference sequence). The CDR3 nucleotides are TGTGCCAGCAGTTTAAGGACTAGCACCGAAGCTGGATTTTCCTACAATGAGCAGTTCTTC. Translation: CASSLRTSTEAGFSYNEQFF.

Concerning this clone: The sample has other DNA sequences that encode this CDR3 too. The gene calls are TRBV5-1 and TRBJ1-1; 7 positions match TRBD1. Per germline, CDR1 SGHRS and CDR2 YFSETQ. V lost 2 bases to trimming and J lost 0 bases; unmatched junction nucleotides: 4. The CDR3 loop spans 15 amino acids. The DNA for the CDR3 is TGCGCCAGCAGCTTATCGGGACAGTTGAACACTGAAGCTTTCTTT. Encoded protein: CASSLSGQLNTEAFF.

This clone was recorded only once. The genes are TRBV11-3 and TRBJ1-1; D remains ambiguous. This CDR3 region has 17 residues. Germline values: CDR1 SGHNT, CDR2 YENEEA. Trimming shortened V by 3 bases and J by 0 bases, and 17 bases separated the two germline ends. CDR3 sequence: CASSLTIKSALNTEAFF. The CDR3 coding sequence is TGTGCCAGCAGCTTGACAATTAAGTCGGCCCTGAACACTGAAGCTTTCTTT.

This chain joins TRBV5-1 and TRBJ2-2; D call uncertain. Deletions cut 0 bases from V and 4 bases from J, with 7 bases between. There are 14 residues in the CDR3. The V gene's germline CDR1 is SGHRS and CDR2 YFSETQ. The CDR3 nucleotides read TGCGCCAGCAGCTTGGTTGCGCTCACCGGGGAGCTGTTTTTT. Its translation is CASSLVALTGELFF. The complete variable domain, with remaining parts taken from reference TRBV5-1 and TRBJ2-2, reads KAGVTQTPRYLIKTRGQQVTLSCSPISGHRSVSWYQQTPGQGLQFLFEYFSETQRNKGNFPGRFSGRQFSNSRSEMNVSTLELGDSALYLCASSLVALTGELFFGEGSRLTVL.

The chain links TRBV6-6 to TRBJ1-5; D is unresolved. Deletions cut 3 bases from V and 5 bases from J, with 5 bases between. Germline V lookup: CDR1 MNHNY, CDR2 SVGAGI (reference sequence). There are 12 residues in the CDR3. CDR3 DNA sequence: TGTGCCAGCAGTTATTTAGATCAGCCCCAGCATTTT. Protein product: CASSYLDQPQHF.

The rearrangement links TRBV18 to TRBJ2-2; TRBD1 matches at 8 bases. The CDR3 spans 16 residues. Per germline, CDR1 KGHSH and CDR2 LQKENI. Trimming at V came to 3 bases and at J to 2 bases, leaving 5 bases not matched to a gene. CDR3 DNA: TGTGCCAGCTCACCGCAGACAGGGGTAAACACCGGGGAGCTGTTTTTT. It specifies CASSPQTGVNTGELFF.

This chain uses TRBV7-9 with TRBJ2-2; D is perhaps TRBD1 (5 bases). The CDR3 runs to 14 residues. From germline, CDR1 is SEHNR and CDR2 FQNEAQ (reference sequence). V was cut by 0 bases and J by 8 bases, with 10 bases left in between. CDR3 region: CASSLAFSGGELFF. The CDR3 DNA reads TGTGCCAGCAGCTTAGCGTTTTCAGGGGGGGAGCTGTTTTTT.

This sequence joins TRBV29-1 and TRBJ2-2, with D possibly matching TRBD2 (6 bases). The germline V gene has CDR1 SQVTM and CDR2 ANQGSEA. The V end was cut by 6 bases, the J end by 1 base, with 9 bases between. The CDR3 is made up of 13 amino acids. The CDR3, as DNA: TGCAGCGTGAGGAGGGAGAACACCGGGGAGCTGTTTTTT. This gives the protein CSVRRENTGELFF.

This chain links TRBV14 with TRBJ2-2, with 12 bases matching TRBD2. CDR3 length: 19 amino acids. With 3 bases clipped from V and 4 bases from J, the junction kept 12 bases outside the gene matches. Germline V gives CDR1 SGHDN, CDR2 FVKESK. The CDR3 bases are TGTGCCAGCAGCCACCAACCCGGACTAGCGGGATTTAGCACCGGGGAGCTGTTTTTT. It encodes CASSHQPGLAGFSTGELFF.

The gene calls are TRBV13 and TRBJ2-1; the match to TRBD1 covers 7 bases. This CDR3 has 16 amino acids. Trimming at V came to 2 bases and at J to 13 bases, leaving 17 bases not matched to a gene. The germline V gene has CDR1 PRHDT and CDR2 FYEKMQ (reference sequence). The CDR3 nucleotides are TGTGCCAGCAGCTTACCGACAGGGATGGGCCCAGGAGCCCAGTTCTTC. It specifies CASSLPTGMGPGAQFF.

J is TRBJ2-2 and V is TRBV5-6; 11 bases line up with TRBD2. The germline CDR1 and CDR2 sequences are SGHDT and YYEEEE. The trim removed 9 bases at V and 5 bases at J, leaving 3 bases unmatched. This CDR3 contains 13 residues. This CDR3 reads CATLAGGTGELFF. The CDR3 bases are TGTGCCACCTTAGCGGGAGGGACCGGGGAGCTGTTTTTT.